This T cell receptor beta chain was documented in a study of cytotoxic CD8 clonotypes in ibrutinib-treated CLL. Background on the study: Patients gave response samples after a median approximately eleven months of treatment, range 6 to 36. General study points: A rise in clonality was seen at ibrutinib response, and a fall back toward baseline was seen at progression.

Details on this clone: Its antigen is not known.

Sequenced by immunoSEQ multiplex PCR; TCRdb stores in-frame clones only, minus some. The repertoire holds under 300,000 clones, roughly four fifths seen once, with about 5% in the top ten. Per the germline V gene, CDR1 is SGHTA and CDR2 is FQGTGA. Trimming removed 3 bases from V and 0 bases from J; junction bases left unmatched: 13. The CDR3 covers 21 residues. The J gene is TRBJ2-1, the V gene TRBV7-3, with TRBD2 matching over 14 bases. The material was PBMCs, obtained at disease progression, from a patient treated with ibrutinib. The source of this sequence is a human donor with chronic lymphocytic leukemia. The chain's CDR3 is CASSLGFGLAGGPSSYNEQFF. Written as DNA, the CDR3 is TGTGCCAGCAGCTTGGGGTTTGGACTAGCGGGAGGACCAAGCTCCTACAATGAGCAGTTCTTC.